This T cell receptor beta chain derives from a study of regulatory T cells in long-lasting Graves disease (dated by TCRdb to the early 2020s). With respect to the entire study: Newly diagnosed Graves' disease patients had taken antithyroid drugs for less than 3 months. Peripheral blood TCR sequencing and RNA sequencing compared persistent Graves' disease patients with newly diagnosed Graves' disease patients. TCR sequencing covered some 13 persistent and approximately 20 newly diagnosed Graves' disease patients, around 33 samples in total. The study was conducted in China and was registered as a clinical trial. Study-wide findings and limitations: Lower TCR Shannon entropy and fewer highly expanded clones were observed in persistent Graves' disease patients than in newly diagnosed patients, which suggested clonal expansion. Persistent disease showed preferential use of TRBV28, TRBJ1-2 and TRBJ2-5, whereas newly diagnosed disease favored TRBV20-1 and TRBJ2-1. A larger number of public clonotypes was shared among persistent patients (over 2,500) than among newly diagnosed patients (around 970). Sequencing and analysis were limited to the TCR beta chain. Peripheral blood alone was examined, since thyroid tissue, which constituted the primary lesion, could not be accessed. The authors acknowledged the small sample size as a limitation that may reduce accuracy.

This clonotype appeared many times. Its antigen is still unknown. There are no base qualities to consult, and no much larger clone falls within one base. Sample time point, as interpreted from the label and publication: newly diagnosed GD, antithyroid drugs for less than 3 months. RNA was extracted from PBMCs in TRIzol for both TCR sequencing and RNA sequencing. The diagnosis of Graves' disease was made according to American Thyroid Association guidelines. Recruitment of patients was carried out at an endocrinology department in Xi'an, China. From each patient, about 8.9 milliliters of peripheral blood was collected into an EDTA anticoagulant tube. Ficoll Paque Plus density gradient separation was used to isolate PBMCs, and no additional T cell sorting was done. An Agilent 2100 Bioanalyzer and agarose gel were used to check RNA quality, while a NanoDrop 2000 measured RNA concentration. The library was prepared using multiplex PCR. The instrument given in TCRdb is Illumina HiSeq 4000. TCR beta libraries were built with iRepertoire HTBI primers and Arm-PCR amplification of CDR3 regions. Gel purification was performed on PCR products prior to sequencing. For the original study's pipeline: Gene usage analysis of CDR3 amino acid clonotypes used the 55 to 80 TRBV and around 13 TRBJ segments found across samples. COPE and FqMerger were used to merge the filtered high-quality paired reads into contigs. Contigs were aligned with BLAST to IMGT TRBV, TRBD and TRBJ reference genes, and CDR3 was defined per IMGT. Highly expanded clones were defined as clonotypes with a frequency above 0.1%. Shannon entropy was used to measure repertoire diversity, and the Gini coefficient was used to measure V-J evenness. A clonotype found in more than one individual was treated as public. TCRdb handled the public reads itself, with Q25 trimming in fastp and clone calling in MiXCR, and kept productive beta chains. Rows merge per CDR3 protein into single entries with the most common DNA and genes. The V and J calls, along with clone size, are taken from TCRdb and not from the paper's own processing. This sample lists about 380,000 distinct CDR3 sequences; 15% to 19% were detected once. The ten largest clones represent 20% to 25% of the sample.

Its CDR3 holds 11 amino acids, cysteine through phenylalanine. Kept here is only the CDR3 DNA, which spans 33 bases and is read in frame from base 1. Trimming takes 6 bases from V and 6 bases from J, and the germline ends sit 8 bases apart. The germline V gene gives CDR1 as KGHSH and CDR2 as LQKENI. This specimen consisted of peripheral blood mononuclear cells (PBMCs), obtained at new diagnosis, from a patient treated with antithyroid drugs. The chain is encoded by TRBV18 joined to TRBJ1-1; D gene: possibly TRBD1, on 5 matching bases. This TCR was recovered from a female donor with Graves disease. This receptor carries the CDR3 CASSPGSEAFF. The bases read TGTGCCAGCTCTCCAGGGTCTGAAGCTTTCTTT. Beyond the CDR3, the reference TRBV18 and TRBJ1-1 genes provide the residues; the full variable domain reads: NAGVMQNPRHLVRRRGQEARLRCSPMKGHSHVYWYRQLPEEGLKFMVYLQKENIIDESGMPKERFSAEFPKEGPSILRIQQVVRGDSAAYFCASSPGSEAFFGQGTRLTVV.